This T cell receptor beta chain originates from a study of CD8+ T cells in alopecia areata. Germline trimming cut 4 bases from V and 5 bases from J; bases unmatched to any gene: 11. In germline, CDR1 is LNHNV, CDR2 YYDKDF (reference sequence). The CDR3 runs to 15 residues. Described treatment: oral pan-JAK inhibitor, 5-10 mg twice daily. Sequencing templates came from extracted RNA that was reverse transcribed into cDNA. The data were produced by immunoSEQ multiplex PCR, yet TCRdb's version contains in-frame clones alone and is incomplete. The table shows over 100,000 clones, with 50% to 55% occurring only once.

The gene calls are TRBV15 and TRBJ2-7, with 7 nucleotides matching TRBD2. This TCR was recovered from a human donor with alopecia areata. The source was CD4+ T cells sorted from blood, collected at week 4, from a patient treated with tofacitinib. This chain's CDR3 is CATSTFRERGNEQYF. The CDR3 DNA follows: TGTGCCACCAGCACATTTAGGGAGCGGGGAAACGAGCAGTACTTC.